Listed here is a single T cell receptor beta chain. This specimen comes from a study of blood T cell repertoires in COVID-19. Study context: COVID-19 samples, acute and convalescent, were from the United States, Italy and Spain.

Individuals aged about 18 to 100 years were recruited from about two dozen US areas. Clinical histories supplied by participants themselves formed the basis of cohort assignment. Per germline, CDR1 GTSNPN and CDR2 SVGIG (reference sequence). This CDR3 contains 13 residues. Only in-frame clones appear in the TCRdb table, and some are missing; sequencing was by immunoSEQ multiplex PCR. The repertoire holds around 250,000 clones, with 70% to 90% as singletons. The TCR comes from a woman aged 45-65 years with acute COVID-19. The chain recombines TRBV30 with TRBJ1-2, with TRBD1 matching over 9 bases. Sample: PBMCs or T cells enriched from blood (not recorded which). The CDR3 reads CVKSGTGLYGYTF. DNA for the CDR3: TGTGTCAAATCCGGGACAGGGCTCTATGGCTACACCTTC.